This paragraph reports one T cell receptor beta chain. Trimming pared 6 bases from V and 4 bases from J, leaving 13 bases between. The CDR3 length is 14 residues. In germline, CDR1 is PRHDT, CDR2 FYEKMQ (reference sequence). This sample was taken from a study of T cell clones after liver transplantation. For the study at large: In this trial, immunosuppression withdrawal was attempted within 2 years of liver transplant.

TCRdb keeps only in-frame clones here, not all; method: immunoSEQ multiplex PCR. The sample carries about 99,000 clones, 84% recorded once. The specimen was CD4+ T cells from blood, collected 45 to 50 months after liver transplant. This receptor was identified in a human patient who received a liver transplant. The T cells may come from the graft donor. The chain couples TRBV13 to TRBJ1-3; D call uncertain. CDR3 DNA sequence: TGTGCCAGCAGGGTTCTCCAGTCCGGAAACACCATATATTTT. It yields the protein CASRVLQSGNTIYF.